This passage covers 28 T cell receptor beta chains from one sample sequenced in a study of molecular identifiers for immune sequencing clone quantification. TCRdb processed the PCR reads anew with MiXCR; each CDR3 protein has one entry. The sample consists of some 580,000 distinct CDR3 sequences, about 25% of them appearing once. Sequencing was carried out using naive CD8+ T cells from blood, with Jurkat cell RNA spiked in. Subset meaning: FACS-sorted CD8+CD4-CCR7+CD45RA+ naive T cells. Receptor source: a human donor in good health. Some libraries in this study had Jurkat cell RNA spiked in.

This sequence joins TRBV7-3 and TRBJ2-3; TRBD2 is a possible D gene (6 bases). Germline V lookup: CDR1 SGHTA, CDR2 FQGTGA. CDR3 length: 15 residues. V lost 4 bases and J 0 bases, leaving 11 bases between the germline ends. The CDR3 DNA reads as TGTGCCAGCAGCTCGACGGGAGTTAGCACAGATACGCAGTATTTT. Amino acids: CASSSTGVSTDTQYF.

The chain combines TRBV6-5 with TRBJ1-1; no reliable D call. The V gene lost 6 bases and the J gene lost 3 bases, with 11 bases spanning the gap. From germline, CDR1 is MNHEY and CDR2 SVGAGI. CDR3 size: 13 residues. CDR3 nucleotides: TGTGCCAGCAGGGCCGCCGTGGACACTGAAGCTTTCTTT. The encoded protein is CASRAAVDTEAFF.

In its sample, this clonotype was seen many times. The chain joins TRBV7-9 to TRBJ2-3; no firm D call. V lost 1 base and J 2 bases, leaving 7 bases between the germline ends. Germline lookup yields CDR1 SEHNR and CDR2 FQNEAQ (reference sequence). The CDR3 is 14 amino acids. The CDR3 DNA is TGTGCCAGCAGCTTAGAAACACCCACAGATACGCAGTATTTT. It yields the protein CASSLETPTDTQYF.

The CDR3: CASSKQSLSGNTIYF. CDR3 nucleotide sequence: TGTGCCAGCAGCAAACAGTCCCTGTCTGGAAACACCATATATTTT. V is TRBV21-1 and J is TRBJ1-3. TRBV21-1 corresponds to a pseudogene. The CDR3 sequence is 15 residues long.

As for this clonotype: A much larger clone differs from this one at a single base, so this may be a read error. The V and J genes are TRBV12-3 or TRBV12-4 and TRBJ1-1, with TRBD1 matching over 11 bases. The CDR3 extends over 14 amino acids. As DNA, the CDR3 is TGTGCCAGCAGTTGGACAGGGGGCTCCACTGAAGTTTTCTTT. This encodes CASSWTGGSTEVFF.

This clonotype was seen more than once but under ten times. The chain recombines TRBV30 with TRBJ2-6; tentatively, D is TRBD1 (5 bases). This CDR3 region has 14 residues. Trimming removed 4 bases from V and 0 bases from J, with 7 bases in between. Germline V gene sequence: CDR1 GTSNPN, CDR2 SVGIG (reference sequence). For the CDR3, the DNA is TGTGCCTGGACAGGGTACTCTGGGGCCAACGTCCTGACTTTC. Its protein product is CAWTGYSGANVLTF.

CDR3 sequence reads: CASSYLAGIDEQFF. The CDR3 bases are TGTGCCAGCAGTTACCTGGCCGGGATTGATGAGCAGTTCTTC. The chain carries TRBV6-5 and TRBJ2-1; possibly TRBD2 for D (5 bases). CDR3 length equals 14 residues. Trimming cost V 2 bases and J 8 bases, with 13 bases left between them. CDR1 is MNHEY, CDR2 SVGAGI, per germline.

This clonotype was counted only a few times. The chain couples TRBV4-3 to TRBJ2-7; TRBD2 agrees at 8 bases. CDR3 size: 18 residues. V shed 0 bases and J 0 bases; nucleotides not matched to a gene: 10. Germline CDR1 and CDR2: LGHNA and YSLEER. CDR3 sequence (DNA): TGCGCCAGCAGCCAAGAGAGAGGTGCGGGGGGTCTCTCCTACGAGCAGTACTTC. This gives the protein CASSQERGAGGLSYEQYF.

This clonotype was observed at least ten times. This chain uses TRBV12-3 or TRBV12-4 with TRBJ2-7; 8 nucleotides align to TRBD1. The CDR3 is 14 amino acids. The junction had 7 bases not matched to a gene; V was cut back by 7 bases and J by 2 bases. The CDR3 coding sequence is TGTGCCAGCACCAGCCAGGGGGCGGCCTACGAGCAGTACTTC. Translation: CASTSQGAAYEQYF.

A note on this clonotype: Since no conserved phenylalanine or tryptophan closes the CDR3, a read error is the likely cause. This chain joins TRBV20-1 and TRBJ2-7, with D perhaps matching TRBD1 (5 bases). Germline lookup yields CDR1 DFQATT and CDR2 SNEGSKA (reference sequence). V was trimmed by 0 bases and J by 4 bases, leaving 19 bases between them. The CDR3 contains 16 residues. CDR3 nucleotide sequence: TGCAGTGCTAGAGATTCCGGGCAGGGTAGGTTATACGAGCAGTACCTC. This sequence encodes CSARDSGQGRLYEQYL.

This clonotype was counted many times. CDR3 residues: CASSSAGQYLQEAFF. CDR3 bases: TGTGCCAGCAGCTCGGCGGGGCAGTACCTTCAGGAAGCTTTCTTT. This chain connects TRBV2 to TRBJ1-1, with D possibly matching TRBD1 (5 bases). This CDR3 has 15 amino acids. Germline CDR1 SNHLY, CDR2 FYNNEI. Trimming shortened V by 6 bases and J by 8 bases, and 22 bases separated the two germline ends.

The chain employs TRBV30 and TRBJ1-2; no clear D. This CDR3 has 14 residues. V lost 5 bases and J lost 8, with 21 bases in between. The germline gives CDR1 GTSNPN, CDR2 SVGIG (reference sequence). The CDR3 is CAWGPVGPDFGYTF. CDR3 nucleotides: TGTGCCTGGGGCCCCGTTGGGCCTGATTTCGGCTACACCTTC.

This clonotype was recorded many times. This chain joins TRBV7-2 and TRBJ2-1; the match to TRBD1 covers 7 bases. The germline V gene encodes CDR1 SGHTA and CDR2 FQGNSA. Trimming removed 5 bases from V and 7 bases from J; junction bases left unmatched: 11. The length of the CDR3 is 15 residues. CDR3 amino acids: CASSSIRQGENEQFF. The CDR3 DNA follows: TGTGCCAGCAGCAGTATTAGGCAGGGGGAAAATGAGCAGTTCTTC.

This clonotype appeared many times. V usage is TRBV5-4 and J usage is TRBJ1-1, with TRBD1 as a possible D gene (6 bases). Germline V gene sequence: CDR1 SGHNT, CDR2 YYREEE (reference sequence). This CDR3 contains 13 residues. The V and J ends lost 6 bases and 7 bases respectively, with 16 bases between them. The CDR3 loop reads CASIEPGANEAFF. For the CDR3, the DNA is TGTGCCAGCATAGAACCGGGGGCTAATGAAGCTTTCTTT.

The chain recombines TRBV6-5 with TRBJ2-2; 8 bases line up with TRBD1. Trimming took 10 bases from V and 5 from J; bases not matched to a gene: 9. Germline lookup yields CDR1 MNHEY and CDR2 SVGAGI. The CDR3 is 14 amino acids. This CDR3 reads CATAQGAGTGELFF. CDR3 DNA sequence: TGTGCCACCGCGCAGGGGGCAGGGACCGGGGAGCTGTTTTTT.

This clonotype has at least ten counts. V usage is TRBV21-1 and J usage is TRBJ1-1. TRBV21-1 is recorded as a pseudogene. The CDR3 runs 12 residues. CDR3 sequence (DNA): TGTGCCAGCAGCGAAGGGATGCCTGAAGCTTTCTTT. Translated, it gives CASSEGMPEAFF.

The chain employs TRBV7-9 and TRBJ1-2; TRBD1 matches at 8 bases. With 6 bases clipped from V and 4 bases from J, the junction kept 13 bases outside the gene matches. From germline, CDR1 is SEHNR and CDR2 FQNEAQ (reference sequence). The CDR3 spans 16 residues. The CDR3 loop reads CASRFGQGVVVYGYTF. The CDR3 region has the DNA TGTGCCAGCAGATTTGGACAGGGTGTAGTGGTCTATGGCTACACCTTC.

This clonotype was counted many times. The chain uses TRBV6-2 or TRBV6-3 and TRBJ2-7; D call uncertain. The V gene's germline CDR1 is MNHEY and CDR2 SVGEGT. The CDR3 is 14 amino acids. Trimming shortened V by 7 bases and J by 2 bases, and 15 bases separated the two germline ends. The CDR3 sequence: CASKFPGSTYEQYF. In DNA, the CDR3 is TGTGCCAGCAAATTCCCCGGCAGTACCTACGAGCAGTACTTC.

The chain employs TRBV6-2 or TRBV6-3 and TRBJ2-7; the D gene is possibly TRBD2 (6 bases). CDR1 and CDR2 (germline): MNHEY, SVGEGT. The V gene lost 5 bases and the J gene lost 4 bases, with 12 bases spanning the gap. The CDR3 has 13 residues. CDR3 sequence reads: CASSGLSGYEQYF. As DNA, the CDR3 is TGTGCCAGCAGTGGACTCAGCGGGTACGAGCAGTACTTC.

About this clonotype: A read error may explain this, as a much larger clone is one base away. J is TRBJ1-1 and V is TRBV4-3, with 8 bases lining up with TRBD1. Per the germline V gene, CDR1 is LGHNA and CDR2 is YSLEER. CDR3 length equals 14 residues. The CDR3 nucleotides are TGCGCCATCAGCCAAACTCAGGGGGCGACTGAAGCTTTCTTT. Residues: CAISQTQGATEAFF.

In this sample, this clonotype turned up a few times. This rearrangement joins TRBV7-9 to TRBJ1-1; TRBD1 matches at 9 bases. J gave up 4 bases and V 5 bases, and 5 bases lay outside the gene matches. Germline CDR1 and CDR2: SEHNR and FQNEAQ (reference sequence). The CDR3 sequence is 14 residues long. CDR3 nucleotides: TGTGCCAGCAGCACGGGACAGGGTATCACTGAAGCTTTCTTT. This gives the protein CASSTGQGITEAFF.

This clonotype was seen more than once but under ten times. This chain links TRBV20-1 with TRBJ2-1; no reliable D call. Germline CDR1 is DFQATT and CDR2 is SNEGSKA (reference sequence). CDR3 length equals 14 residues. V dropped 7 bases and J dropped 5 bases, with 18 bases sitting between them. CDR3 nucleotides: TGCAGTGGTTGGTTCGCGCAGGTCCACAATGAGCAGTTCTTC. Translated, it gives CSGWFAQVHNEQFF.

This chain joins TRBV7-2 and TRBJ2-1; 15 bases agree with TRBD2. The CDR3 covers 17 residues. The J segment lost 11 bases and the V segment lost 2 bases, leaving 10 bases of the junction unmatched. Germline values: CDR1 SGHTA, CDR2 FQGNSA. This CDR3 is CASSLPRGLAGGLQQFF. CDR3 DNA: TGTGCCAGCAGCTTACCCAGGGGACTAGCGGGAGGCTTGCAGCAGTTCTTC.

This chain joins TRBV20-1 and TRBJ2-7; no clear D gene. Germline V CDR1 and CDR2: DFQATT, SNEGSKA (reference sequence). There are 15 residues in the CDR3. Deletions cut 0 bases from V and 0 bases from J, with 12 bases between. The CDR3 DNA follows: TGCAGTGCTAGAGAGTTCCAGAACCCCTCCTACGAGCAGTACTTC. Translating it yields CSAREFQNPSYEQYF.

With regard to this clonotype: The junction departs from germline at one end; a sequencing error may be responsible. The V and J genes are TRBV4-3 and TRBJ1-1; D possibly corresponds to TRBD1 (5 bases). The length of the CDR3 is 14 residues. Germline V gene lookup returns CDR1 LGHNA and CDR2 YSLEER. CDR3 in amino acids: CASSHRVGDSEAFF. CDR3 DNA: TGCGCCAGCAGCCACAGGGTAGGAGACTCTGAAGCTTTCTTC.

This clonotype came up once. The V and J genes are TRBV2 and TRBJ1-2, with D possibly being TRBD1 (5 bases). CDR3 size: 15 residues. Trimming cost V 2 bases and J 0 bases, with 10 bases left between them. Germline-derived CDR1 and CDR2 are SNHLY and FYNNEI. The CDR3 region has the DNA TGTGCCAGCAGTGAAAGCGGGGCAGCTAACTATGGCTACACCTTC. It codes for CASSESGAANYGYTF.

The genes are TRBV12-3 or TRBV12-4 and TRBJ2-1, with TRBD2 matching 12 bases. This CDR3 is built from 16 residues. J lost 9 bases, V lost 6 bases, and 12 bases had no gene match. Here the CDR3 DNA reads TGTGCCAGCAGCTCCGGGACTAGCGGGCCTTCTCGTGAGCAGTTCTTC. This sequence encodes CASSSGTSGPSREQFF.

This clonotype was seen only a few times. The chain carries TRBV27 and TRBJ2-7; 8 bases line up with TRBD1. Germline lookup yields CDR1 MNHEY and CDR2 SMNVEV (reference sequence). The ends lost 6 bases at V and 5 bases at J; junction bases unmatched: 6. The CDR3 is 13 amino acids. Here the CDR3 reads CASRKTGVNEQYF. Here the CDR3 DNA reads TGTGCCAGCAGGAAGACAGGGGTCAACGAGCAGTACTTC.